This is a list of T cell receptor beta chains from one sample in a study of blood T cell repertoires in COVID-19. Sequenced by immunoSEQ multiplex PCR; TCRdb stores in-frame clones only, minus some. The table records over 150,000 clones, 75% to 80% of them present only once. Sequencing used peripheral blood. These receptors all stem from a man older than 75 with acute or convalescent COVID-19. Each CDR3 is given without its conserved first and last residue. Each record gives: CDR3 protein, J gene, V gene.

CDR3 protein: ASSLAQVVAF
J gene: TRBJ1-1
V gene: TRBV7-9

CDR3 protein: ASSTGVAGAIQETQY
J gene: TRBJ2-5
V gene: TRBV11-2

CDR3 protein: ASSQPDRGIYNEQF
J gene: TRBJ2-1
V gene: TRBV5-6

CDR3 protein: ASSVDLDSPLH
J gene: TRBJ1-6
V gene: TRBV19

CDR3 protein: ASSGQGRETQY
J gene: TRBJ2-5
V gene: TRBV2

CDR3 protein: ASSPGESSNYGYT
J gene: TRBJ1-2
V gene: TRBV18

CDR3 protein: ASSHRGGTDTQY
J gene: TRBJ2-3
V gene: TRBV3-1/TRBV3-2

CDR3 protein: AWRWQGVFSGNTIY
J gene: TRBJ1-3
V gene: TRBV30

CDR3 protein: ASSQDLSGGRPQY
J gene: TRBJ2-5
V gene: TRBV4-2

CDR3 protein: ASRVGENTGELF
J gene: TRBJ2-2
V gene: TRBV2

CDR3 protein: ASSRDRQETQY
J gene: TRBJ2-5
V gene: TRBV10-1

CDR3 protein: ASSWTSGGPTSYEQY
J gene: TRBJ2-7
V gene: TRBV5-6

CDR3 protein: ASSTVGTGLSGAF
J gene: TRBJ1-1
V gene: TRBV6-5

CDR3 protein: ASRPVVTDTQY
J gene: TRBJ2-3
V gene: TRBV2

CDR3 protein: SVGRGVNEQF
J gene: TRBJ2-1
V gene: TRBV29-1

CDR3 protein: SVDQGARPNQPQH
J gene: TRBJ1-5
V gene: TRBV29-1

CDR3 protein: ASSLSPSSGANVLT
J gene: TRBJ2-6
V gene: TRBV4-1

CDR3 protein: ASSLGDTTNYGYT
J gene: TRBJ1-2
V gene: TRBV5-1

CDR3 protein: ASSWTGANNEQF
J gene: TRBJ2-1
V gene: TRBV5-1

CDR3 protein: ASSATGVGYNSPLH
J gene: TRBJ1-6
V gene: TRBV5-1

CDR3 protein: ASSQDVAGGRNEQF
J gene: TRBJ2-1
V gene: TRBV4-2

CDR3 protein: ASNLNTGTEKLF
J gene: TRBJ1-4
V gene: TRBV5-1

CDR3 protein: ASSRDRVQF
J gene: TRBJ2-1
V gene: TRBV6-5

CDR3 protein: ASSQGQGIYYEQY
J gene: TRBJ2-7
V gene: TRBV7-2

CDR3 protein: ATGRTASNYGYT
J gene: TRBJ1-2
V gene: TRBV19

CDR3 protein: ASSLELGGAF
J gene: TRBJ1-1
V gene: TRBV5-1

CDR3 protein: ASSVKQGAFGGEQF
J gene: TRBJ2-1
V gene: TRBV7-2

CDR3 protein: ASSQGPGGPRNEQF
J gene: TRBJ2-1
V gene: TRBV3-1/TRBV3-2

CDR3 protein: ASSLGQLTDTQY
J gene: TRBJ2-3
V gene: TRBV7-9

CDR3 protein: ASKQAGGSYEQY
J gene: TRBJ2-7
V gene: TRBV4-2

CDR3 protein: ASSSQGGTEAF
J gene: TRBJ1-1
V gene: TRBV5-4

CDR3 protein: ASSLAGTGTQY
J gene: TRBJ2-3
V gene: TRBV7-8

CDR3 protein: ASSPRWDRGREKLF
J gene: TRBJ1-4
V gene: TRBV27

CDR3 protein: ASSRDRVGTEAF
J gene: TRBJ1-1
V gene: TRBV25-1

CDR3 protein: ASSEWTGGANGYT
J gene: TRBJ1-2
V gene: TRBV6-1

CDR3 protein: ASRTDSYSYEQY
J gene: TRBJ2-7
V gene: TRBV6-5

CDR3 protein: ASSLGPSQETQY
J gene: TRBJ2-5
V gene: TRBV11-2

CDR3 protein: SASQGDEQF
J gene: TRBJ2-1
V gene: TRBV20-1

CDR3 protein: AGTGRVNTGELF
J gene: TRBJ2-2
V gene: TRBV2

CDR3 protein: ASSIVRTALSNQPQH
J gene: TRBJ1-5
V gene: TRBV19

CDR3 protein: ASSIGTSGGPDTQY
J gene: TRBJ2-3
V gene: TRBV13

CDR3 protein: ASSFGSDQETQY
J gene: TRBJ2-5
V gene: TRBV5-5

CDR3 protein: ASNPRTSGGPGGSTQY
J gene: TRBJ2-5
V gene: TRBV5-4

CDR3 protein: ASSLPKLAGARETQY
J gene: TRBJ2-5
V gene: TRBV5-1

CDR3 protein: AVGEGARVNQPQH
J gene: TRBJ1-5
V gene: TRBV27

CDR3 protein: ASSRDREETQY
J gene: TRBJ2-5
V gene: TRBV7-8

CDR3 protein: ATHRASGGAINEQF
J gene: TRBJ2-1
V gene: TRBV10-2

CDR3 protein: ASSSYEGQPQH
J gene: TRBJ1-5
V gene: TRBV12-3/TRBV12-4

CDR3 protein: ASDANLGGARGETQY
J gene: TRBJ2-5
V gene: TRBV5-6

CDR3 protein: ASSPNSLSGNTIY
J gene: TRBJ1-3
V gene: TRBV18

CDR3 protein: ASSVRQADTGELF
J gene: TRBJ2-2
V gene: TRBV9

CDR3 protein: ASRSTGFNGYT
J gene: TRBJ1-2
V gene: TRBV12-3/TRBV12-4

CDR3 protein: ATSVAGVTDTQY
J gene: TRBJ2-3
V gene: TRBV15